Listed below are T cell receptor beta chains from one sample, sequenced in a study of T cell repertoires in cytomegalovirus infection. The antigens for these receptors are not known. TCRdb re-called the reads with MiXCR, one entry per CDR3 protein. The top ten hold 13% of the sample, which has 250,000 to 400,000 distinct CDR3 sequences, 25% seen once. The sample here was cultured PBMCs, taken from culture after CMV antigen stimulation. The receptors here all came from a human donor in good health (CMV status not recorded). Some clones in this sample may be carry-over from other donors' samples. The CDR3 runs from the conserved cysteine through the conserved F or W. D genes are given only for firm matches. Some rows have no size entry. The others give once, few or many, or a class for an expanded clone.

d_gene,j_gene,v_gene,len,abundance,CDR3nt,CDR3aa
NA,TRBJ1-1,TRBV7-2,12,many,TGTGCCAGCAGCCAATTACAGACCGAAGCTTTCTTT,CASSQLQTEAFF
TRBD1,TRBJ1-2,TRBV7-2,16,NA,TGTGCCAGCAGCTTAGGAGGGGACAGGGCGAACTATGGCTACACCTTC,CASSLGGDRANYGYTF
NA,TRBJ1-1,TRBV20-1,15,NA,TGCAGTGCTAGGGGGCCCGACAGGCGGGTGACTGAAGCTTTCTTT,CSARGPDRRVTEAFF
NA,TRBJ2-5,TRBV5-8,14,once,TGTGCCAGCAGCCCCATGACCGCTAGGGAGACCCAGTACTTC,CASSPMTARETQYF
NA,TRBJ1-1,TRBV29-1,12,NA,TGCAGCGTTGAAGGCAGTAACACTGAAGCTTTCTTT,CSVEGSNTEAFF
NA,TRBJ2-7,TRBV7-9,15,NA,TGTGCCAGCAGCTTATCGGGGACACGAATCCACGAGCAGTACTTC,CASSLSGTRIHEQYF
TRBD1,TRBJ2-5,TRBV19,16,NA,TGTGCCAGTAGTACAACTCCGCAGGGGGTTCAAGAGACCCAGTACTTC,CASSTTPQGVQETQYF
NA,TRBJ1-4,TRBV9,13,NA,TGTGCCAGCAGCGTAAATCCCTCTGAAAAACTGTTTTTT,CASSVNPSEKLFF
TRBD1,TRBJ1-5,TRBV20-1,15,few,TGCAGTGCTAGACGCCCCGGGACAGGGGGTCAGCCCCAGCATTTT,CSARRPGTGGQPQHF
NA,TRBJ2-3,TRBV19,15,many,TGTGCCAGTAGTCCCGGGACCGCATTGGGAGATACGCAGTATTTT,CASSPGTALGDTQYF
TRBD1,TRBJ2-2,TRBV29-1,12,NA,TGCAGCGCTGGGACAGGCGCCGGGGAGCTGTTTTTT,CSAGTGAGELFF
NA,TRBJ2-1,TRBV6-5,14,few,TGTGCCAGCAGTTATGTAATAGCTAACAATGAGCAGTTCTTC,CASSYVIANNEQFF
NA,TRBJ2-3,TRBV12-3/TRBV12-4,12,many,TGTGCCAGCAGCCTATCGGGGGATACGCAGTATTTT,CASSLSGDTQYF
NA,TRBJ2-3,TRBV20-1,18,NA,TGCAGTGCTAGGTCTGACGTCCTAGGACCCTACAGCACAGATACGCAGTATTTT,CSARSDVLGPYSTDTQYF
NA,TRBJ2-5,TRBV18,15,NA,TGTGCCAGCTCGCCCCGGGACGGAGTCCAAGAGACCCAGTACTTC,CASSPRDGVQETQYF
NA,TRBJ2-6,TRBV9,19,NA,TGTGCCAGCAGCGTAGCTGACAGCACCTTCGTATCTGGGGCCAACGTCCTGACTTTC,CASSVADSTFVSGANVLTF
TRBD1,TRBJ1-4,TRBV7-9,16,many,TGTGCCAGCAGCTTCCAGGGGGCGTCGGCTAATGAAAAACTGTTTTTT,CASSFQGASANEKLFF
NA,TRBJ1-2,TRBV20-1,13,NA,TGCAGTGCTAGAGCCGGGGGATCCTATGGCTACACCTTC,CSARAGGSYGYTF
TRBD2,TRBJ2-2,TRBV19,17,few,TGTGCCAGTAGCCAACCAAGACTAGCGGGACACACCGGGGAGCTGTTTTTT,CASSQPRLAGHTGELFF
NA,TRBJ1-2,TRBV6-2/TRBV6-3,15,many,TGTGCCAGCAGTTACGCAGGGATTGTTCTGGGAGGCTACACCTTC,CASSYAGIVLGGYTF
NA,TRBJ1-1,TRBV10-3,13,NA,TGTGCCTCCACCAGATTAGTTAACACTGAAGCTTTCTTT,CASTRLVNTEAFF
NA,TRBJ2-1,TRBV7-8,15,few,TGTGCCAGCAGCTTAAATTTTGGGTCGGGGAATGAGCAGTTCTTC,CASSLNFGSGNEQFF
TRBD2,TRBJ2-1,TRBV7-2,15,NA,TGTGCCAGCAGCTTACGGACTAGCGGGATGAATGAGCAGTTCTTC,CASSLRTSGMNEQFF
NA,TRBJ2-4,TRBV19,14,NA,TGTGCCAGTAGTCCCCCAAAGGGGCGAAACATTCAGTACTTC,CASSPPKGRNIQYF
NA,TRBJ2-3,TRBV19,14,NA,TGTGCCAGCGCTCAGGAATACATCACAGATACGCAGTATTTT,CASAQEYITDTQYF
NA,TRBJ1-6,TRBV11-3,14,few,TGTGCCAGCAGCTCTGAGCTTAATAATTCACCCCTCCACTTT,CASSSELNNSPLHF
NA,TRBJ2-1,TRBV7-9,14,few,TGTGCCAGCAGCTTAGGGCAGGGGATTCATGAGCAGTTCTTC,CASSLGQGIHEQFF
TRBD2,TRBJ2-7,TRBV20-1,13,few,TGCAGTGCTAGAGTGCTAGCGGGAGGCGAGCAGTACTTC,CSARVLAGGEQYF
TRBD1,TRBJ2-2,TRBV4-3,16,few,TGCGCCAGCAGCCGGGCCGTGGGGACAGGGTCCGGGGAGCTGTTTTTT,CASSRAVGTGSGELFF
NA,TRBJ2-3,TRBV7-2,15,many,TGTGCCAGCAGCTTGGGACTTCCCAGCACAGATACGCAGTATTTT,CASSLGLPSTDTQYF
NA,TRBJ1-5,TRBV15,18,NA,TGTGCCACCAGCAGAACTCCGACAGTTGATCTTGGCAATCAGCCCCAGCATTTT,CATSRTPTVDLGNQPQHF
TRBD2,TRBJ2-5,TRBV20-1,14,few,TGCAGTGCCCTGGTAATAGCGGGAGATGAGACCCAGTACTTC,CSALVIAGDETQYF